The entry below gives a single T cell receptor (beta chain) sequence along with its context. Its antigen is not known. When the RNA was reverse transcribed, random hexamers were used with an input of roughly 0.45 to 1 ug. TCR beta CDR3 was amplified by immunoSEQ multiplex PCR. This amplification extended across 54 Vbeta and 13 Jbeta segments. Each CDR3 protein is one row after TCRdb ran MiXCR on the immunoSEQ multiplex PCR reads. The sample lists roughly 80,000 distinct CDR3 sequences, approximately 94% seen once, with approximately 0.26% in the top ten. This entry comes from a study of CD8 T cells in Susac syndrome. General observations from the study: In its TCR sequencing and HLA analysis, the study acknowledged that the number of individuals was relatively small.

Controls were drawn from healthy donors and were matched for age and sex. Negative isolation yielded the CD8+ and CD4+ T cells, while FACS enriched the TEMRA cells. The CDR3 loop spans 15 amino acids. Trimming shortened V by 6 bases and J by 2 bases, and 17 bases separated the two germline ends. CDR1 and CDR2 (germline): LGHNT, FRNRAP. Input material: CD8+ T cells from PBMCs. The sequence derives from a human donor in good health. The chain uses TRBV12-5 and TRBJ2-7; perhaps TRBD2 as D (6 bases). CDR3 bases: TGTGCTAGTGGGGCGACTAGTGCGGATCCCTACGAGCAGTACTTC. Amino acids: CASGATSADPYEQYF.